These 2 T cell receptor beta chains were all obtained from the same sample, sequenced in a study of control samples from healthy donors and cancer patients. Assay: immunoSEQ multiplex PCR; the TCRdb copy retains only in-frame clones and omits some. The sample carries 200,000 or so clones, just under 95% recorded once. Specimen: blood. These receptors all come from a middle-aged man in good health.

The CDR3 loop reads CASSPGGAQETQYF. The CDR3 DNA reads as TGCGCCAGCAGCCCAGGAGGGGCTCAAGAGACCCAGTACTTC. The genes are TRBV5-1 and TRBJ2-5; a possible D gene is TRBD2 (6 bases). Germline CDR1 SGHRS, CDR2 YFSETQ. This CDR3 is built from 14 residues. V was pared by 4 bases and J by 2 bases, with 12 bases between. The full variable domain, with the rest looked up from reference TRBV5-1 and TRBJ2-5, is KAGVTQTPRYLIKTRGQQVTLSCSPISGHRSVSWYQQTPGQGLQFLFEYFSETQRNKGNFPGRFSGRQFSNSRSEMNVSTLELGDSALYLCASSPGGAQETQYFGPGTRLLVL.

The chain has TRBV28 and TRBJ2-2; TRBD2 matches 13 bases. CDR3 length equals 19 residues. Germline lookup yields CDR1 MDHEN and CDR2 SYDVKM. Trimming took 4 bases from V and 0 from J; bases not matched to a gene: 8. The CDR3 here is CASSSQGLAGNANTGELFF. The CDR3 DNA reads as TGTGCCAGCAGTTCCCAGGGACTAGCGGGGAACGCGAACACCGGGGAGCTGTTTTTT.